These 13 T cell receptor beta chains share one sample of origin, sequenced in a study of T-cell reconstitution after alpha-beta-depleted transplantation in children. A library of TCRbeta sequences, prepared with unique molecular identifiers, was generated. TCRdb passed the PCR reads through MiXCR, listing each CDR3 protein once. The sample holds a few hundred thousand distinct CDR3 sequences, 6.5% to 9% seen once. No antigen has been assigned to these receptors. Study outcomes and limitations: T cells produced anew were the main source of T-cell counts and diversity one year after transplant.

The sample was peripheral blood, taken 360 days after TCRalphabeta/CD19-depleted stem cell transplant. The source is a female patient between 2 and 10 years old who had a stem cell transplant for Fanconi anemia, so the T cells may come from the graft donor.

In this sample, this clonotype turned up many times. V gene TRBV7-2 combines with J gene TRBJ2-2; D is tentatively TRBD1 or TRBD2 (6 bases each). This CDR3 comprises 15 residues. Trimming took 1 base from V and 7 from J, leaving 13 bases between them. Germline loops: CDR1 SGHTA, CDR2 FQGNSA. The CDR3 loop is CASSLVRGRNGELFF. The CDR3 nucleotides read TGTGCCAGCAGCTTAGTACGGGGGCGCAACGGGGAGCTGTTTTTT.

The gene calls are TRBV11-2 and TRBJ2-3; D is perhaps TRBD2 (6 bases). In germline, CDR1 is SGHAT, CDR2 FQNNGV. CDR3 length: 14 residues. V gave up 5 bases and J gave up 7 bases, with 16 bases separating them. The CDR3 DNA reads as TGTGCCAGCAGCCTGTCCGGGGGACTGAATACGCAGTATTTT. This gives the protein CASSLSGGLNTQYF. Supplemented by reference TRBV11-2 and TRBJ2-3, the full variable domain reads EAGVAQSPRYKIIEKRQSVAFWCNPISGHATLYWYQQILGQGPKLLIQFQNNGVVDDSQLPKDRFSAERLKGVDSTLKIQPAKLEDSAVYLCASSLSGGLNTQYFGPGTRLTVL.

This chain connects TRBV12-3 or TRBV12-4 to TRBJ1-1, with D maybe TRBD1 (6 bases). The CDR3 consists of 13 residues. V gave up 8 bases and J gave up 0 bases, with 10 bases separating them. CDR3 loop: CASGGAMNTEAFF. CDR3 in DNA: TGTGCCAGCGGGGGGGCCATGAACACTGAAGCTTTCTTT.

This clonotype was picked up many times. This sequence joins TRBV12-3 or TRBV12-4 and TRBJ2-5, with 11 positions matching TRBD2. CDR3 size: 15 residues. V lost 1 base to trimming and J lost 4 bases; unmatched junction nucleotides: 2. CDR3 in amino acids: CASSLGLAGIETQYF. The CDR3 DNA reads as TGTGCCAGCAGTTTAGGACTAGCGGGGATAGAGACCCAGTACTTC.

This clonotype showed up many times. The CDR3 here is CSVAVGVSDTQYF. The CDR3 coding sequence is TGCAGCGTTGCGGTAGGAGTATCAGATACGCAGTATTTT. This chain connects TRBV29-1 to TRBJ2-3; D gene unclear. The V end lost 4 bases, the J end lost 4 bases, and 12 bases lay between the germline ends. CDR1 and CDR2 from the germline V gene are SQVTM and ANQGSEA. The CDR3 is 13 residues long.

This clonotype was counted many times. J is TRBJ1-1 and V is TRBV12-3 or TRBV12-4, with D hard to call. V lost 7 bases, J lost 1 base, and 7 bases lay in between. The CDR3 consists of 12 residues. CDR3 region: CASTKRNTEAFF. The CDR3 nucleotides read TGTGCCAGCACCAAAAGGAACACTGAAGCTTTCTTT.

This clonotype appeared a few times. The rearrangement joins TRBV6-5 to TRBJ2-2; TRBD1 matches at 7 bases. V shed 0 bases and J 0 bases; nucleotides not matched to a gene: 1. CDR1 and CDR2 (germline): MNHEY, SVGAGI. The CDR3 is 16 residues long. CDR3 region: CASSYSGGANTGELFF. The CDR3 DNA sequence: TGTGCCAGCAGTTACTCAGGGGGCGCGAACACCGGGGAGCTGTTTTTT.

This clonotype was observed a few times. The V call is TRBV4-2, the J call TRBJ1-2; weak D call: TRBD1 (5 bases). The germline gives CDR1 LGHNA, CDR2 YNFKEQ. The CDR3 totals 16 residues. The ends were cut back, 0 bases at V and 5 bases at J, with 16 bases in the middle. This chain's CDR3 is CASSQDSGGTGYGYTF. CDR3 coding DNA: TGTGCCAGCAGCCAAGATAGCGGGGGTACTGGTTATGGCTACACCTTC.

With respect to this clonotype: This CDR3 is missing its conserved last phenylalanine or tryptophan, likely due to a read error. The chain carries TRBV9 and TRBJ2-3, with a tentative D call TRBD2 (6 bases). This CDR3 has 19 residues. CDR1 and CDR2 (germline): SGDLS, YYNGEE. The ends were cut back, 2 bases at V and 0 bases at J, with 22 bases in the middle. The CDR3 here is CASSVLASGPSTSTDTQYY. CDR3 nucleotides: TGTGCCAGCAGCGTTCTAGCGTCCGGACCGAGTACTAGCACAGATACGCAGTATTAT.

Ten or more counts support this clonotype. The chain links TRBV28 to TRBJ2-7; D not resolved. The germline gives CDR1 MDHEN, CDR2 SYDVKM. V was shortened by 0 bases and J by 1 base, with 7 bases between the two germline ends. The CDR3 has 14 residues. The CDR3 spells CASSLWPTSYEQYV. CDR3 sequence (DNA): TGTGCCAGCAGTTTATGGCCTACGTCCTACGAGCAGTACGTC.

This clonotype was recorded many times. The rearrangement joins TRBV5-1 to TRBJ2-3; 10 nucleotides align to TRBD2. The CDR3 totals 16 residues. Germline V lookup: CDR1 SGHRS, CDR2 YFSETQ. J was trimmed by 5 bases and V by 4 bases; bases with no gene match: 10. CDR3 protein: CASSQRAGGQIDTQYF. The CDR3 DNA is TGCGCCAGCAGCCAAAGAGCGGGGGGGCAAATAGATACGCAGTATTTT.

There are many counts of this clonotype. J is TRBJ1-2 and V is TRBV12-3 or TRBV12-4; D unresolved. The V and J ends lost 6 bases and 1 base respectively, with 12 bases between them. The CDR3 has 14 amino acids. CDR3 sequence: CASSSGRDNYGYTF. CDR3 sequence (DNA): TGTGCCAGCAGCTCCGGGAGGGATAACTATGGCTACACCTTC.

This clonotype came up a few times. The genes are TRBV7-2 and TRBJ1-6; TRBD1 matches at 8 bases. J was trimmed by 9 bases and V by 5 bases; bases with no gene match: 3. This CDR3 comprises 13 residues. The germline V gene encodes CDR1 SGHTA and CDR2 FQGNSA. DNA for the CDR3: TGTGCCAGCAGCCGACAGGGGAGTTCACCCCTCCACTTT. Translating it yields CASSRQGSSPLHF.